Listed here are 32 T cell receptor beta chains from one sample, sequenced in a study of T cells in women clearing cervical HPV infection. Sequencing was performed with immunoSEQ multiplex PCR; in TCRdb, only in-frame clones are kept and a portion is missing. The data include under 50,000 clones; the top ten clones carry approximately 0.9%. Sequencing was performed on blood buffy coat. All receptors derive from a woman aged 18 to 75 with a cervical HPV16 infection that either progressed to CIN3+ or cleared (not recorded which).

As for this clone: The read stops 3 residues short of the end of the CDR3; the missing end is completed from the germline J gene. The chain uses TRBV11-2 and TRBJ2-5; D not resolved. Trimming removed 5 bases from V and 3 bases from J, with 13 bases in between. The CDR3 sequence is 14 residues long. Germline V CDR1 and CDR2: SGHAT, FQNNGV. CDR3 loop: CASSPGTLKETQYF. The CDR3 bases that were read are TGTGCCAGCAGCCCTGGCACCCTGAAAGAGACC. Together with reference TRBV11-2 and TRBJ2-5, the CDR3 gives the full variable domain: EAGVAQSPRYKIIEKRQSVAFWCNPISGHATLYWYQQILGQGPKLLIQFQNNGVVDDSQLPKDRFSAERLKGVDSTLKIQPAKLEDSAVYLCASSPGTLKETQYFGPGTRLLVL.

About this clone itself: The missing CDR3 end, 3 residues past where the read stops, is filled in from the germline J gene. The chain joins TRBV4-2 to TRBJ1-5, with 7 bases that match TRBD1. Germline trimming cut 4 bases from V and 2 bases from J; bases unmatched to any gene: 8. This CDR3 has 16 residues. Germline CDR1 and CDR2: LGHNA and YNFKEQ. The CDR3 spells CASSPEGARGNQPQHF. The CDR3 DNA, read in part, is TGTGCCAGCAGCCCTGAGGGGGCGCGAGGCAATCAGCCC.

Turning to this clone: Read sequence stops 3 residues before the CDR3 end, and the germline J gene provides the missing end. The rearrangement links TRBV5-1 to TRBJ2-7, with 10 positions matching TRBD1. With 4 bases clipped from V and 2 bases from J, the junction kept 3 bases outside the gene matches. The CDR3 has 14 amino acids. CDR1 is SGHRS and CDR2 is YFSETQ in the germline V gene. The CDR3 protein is CASSHGQGAYEQYF. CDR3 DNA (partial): TGCGCCAGCAGCCATGGACAGGGGGCCTACGAG.

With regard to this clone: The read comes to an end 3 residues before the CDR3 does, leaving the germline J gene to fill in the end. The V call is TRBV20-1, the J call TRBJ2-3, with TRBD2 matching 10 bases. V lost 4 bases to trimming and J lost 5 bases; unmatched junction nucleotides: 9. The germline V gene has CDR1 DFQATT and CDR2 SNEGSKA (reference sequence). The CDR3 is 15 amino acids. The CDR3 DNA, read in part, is TGCAGTGCTATGAGCGGGGGGGCCTTTCGAGATACG. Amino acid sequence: CSAMSGGAFRDT. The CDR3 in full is CSAMSGGAFRDTQYF.

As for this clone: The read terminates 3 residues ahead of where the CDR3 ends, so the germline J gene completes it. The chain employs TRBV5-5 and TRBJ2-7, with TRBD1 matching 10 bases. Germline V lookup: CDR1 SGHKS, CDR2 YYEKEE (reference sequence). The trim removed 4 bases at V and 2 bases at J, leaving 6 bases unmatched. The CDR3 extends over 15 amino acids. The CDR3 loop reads CASSLDRGRAYEQYF. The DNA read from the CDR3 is TGTGCCAGCAGCCTGGACAGGGGGAGAGCCTACGAG.

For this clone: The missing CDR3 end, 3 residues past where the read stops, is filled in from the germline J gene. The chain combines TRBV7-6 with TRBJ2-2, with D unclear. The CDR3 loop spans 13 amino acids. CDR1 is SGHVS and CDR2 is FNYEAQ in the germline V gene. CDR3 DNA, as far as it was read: TGTGCCAGCAGCTTAGGGGCGTCTTCACCG. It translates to CASSLGASSP. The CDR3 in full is CASSLGASSPLFF.

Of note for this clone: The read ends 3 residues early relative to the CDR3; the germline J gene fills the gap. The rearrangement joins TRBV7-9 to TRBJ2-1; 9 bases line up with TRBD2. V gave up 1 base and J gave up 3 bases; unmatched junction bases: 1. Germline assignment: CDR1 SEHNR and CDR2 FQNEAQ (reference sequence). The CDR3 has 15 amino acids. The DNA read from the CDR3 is TGTGCCAGCAGCTTAGATAGCGGGGGCTACAATGAG. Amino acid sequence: CASSLDSGGYNE. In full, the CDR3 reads CASSLDSGGYNEQFF. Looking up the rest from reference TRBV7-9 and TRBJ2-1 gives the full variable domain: DTGVSQNPRHKITKRGQNVTFRCDPISEHNRLYWYRQTLGQGPEFLTYFQNEAQLEKSRLLSDRFSAERPKGSFSTLEIQRTEQGDSAMYLCASSLDSGGYNEQFFGPGTRLTVL.

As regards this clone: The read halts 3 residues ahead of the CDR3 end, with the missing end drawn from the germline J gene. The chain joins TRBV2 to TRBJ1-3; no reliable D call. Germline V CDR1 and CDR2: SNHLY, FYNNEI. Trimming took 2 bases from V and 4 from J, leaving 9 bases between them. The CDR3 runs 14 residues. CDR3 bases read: TGTGCCAGCAGTGAACGGTTTTACGGAAACACC. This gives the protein CASSERFYGNT. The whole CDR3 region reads CASSERFYGNTIYF. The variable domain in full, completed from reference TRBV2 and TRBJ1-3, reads EPEVTQTPSHQVTQMGQEVILRCVPISNHLYFYWYRQILGQKVEFLVSFYNNEISEKSEIFDDQFSVERPDGSNFTLKIRSTKLEDSAMYFCASSERFYGNTIYFGEGSWLTVV.

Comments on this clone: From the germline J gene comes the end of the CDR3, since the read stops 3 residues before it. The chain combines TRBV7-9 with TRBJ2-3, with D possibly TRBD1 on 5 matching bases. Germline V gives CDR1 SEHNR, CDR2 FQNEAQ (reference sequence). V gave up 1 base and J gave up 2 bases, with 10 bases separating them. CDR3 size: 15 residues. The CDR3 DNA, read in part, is TGTGCCAGCAGCTTAGGCCTGACAGTCACAGATACG. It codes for CASSLGLTVTDT. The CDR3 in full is CASSLGLTVTDTQYF.

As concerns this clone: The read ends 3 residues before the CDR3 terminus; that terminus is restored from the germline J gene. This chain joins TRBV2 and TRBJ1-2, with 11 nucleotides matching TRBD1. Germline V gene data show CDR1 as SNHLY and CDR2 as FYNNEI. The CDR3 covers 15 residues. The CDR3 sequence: CASSEKGQGGETYTF. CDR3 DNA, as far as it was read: TGTGCCAGCAGTGAAAAGGGACAGGGGGGAGAGACC. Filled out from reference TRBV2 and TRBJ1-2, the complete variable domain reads EPEVTQTPSHQVTQMGQEVILRCVPISNHLYFYWYRQILGQKVEFLVSFYNNEISEKSEIFDDQFSVERPDGSNFTLKIRSTKLEDSAMYFCASSEKGQGGETYTFGSGTRLTVV.

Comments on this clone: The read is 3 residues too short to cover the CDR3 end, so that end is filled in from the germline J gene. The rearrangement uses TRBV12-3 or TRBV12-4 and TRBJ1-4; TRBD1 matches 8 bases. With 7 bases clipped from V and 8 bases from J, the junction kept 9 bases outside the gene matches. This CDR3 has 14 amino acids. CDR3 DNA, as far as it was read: TGTGCCAGCACCTCCGGGACAGGAAAAGAAAAA. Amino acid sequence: CASTSGTGKEK. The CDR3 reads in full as CASTSGTGKEKLFF.

Partial CDR3 DNA: TGTGCCAGCAGTTTAGACACAGGGGGAACAGATACG. It specifies CASSLDTGGTDT. The full CDR3 reads CASSLDTGGTDTQYF. This chain connects TRBV27 to TRBJ2-3, with 8 bases identical to TRBD1. The DNA ends 3 residues before the CDR3 does, and the rest of the CDR3 is filled in from the germline J gene. In germline, CDR1 is MNHEY, CDR2 SMNVEV (reference sequence). V lost 2 bases and J lost 3; bases outside the gene matches: 4. This CDR3 region has 15 residues.

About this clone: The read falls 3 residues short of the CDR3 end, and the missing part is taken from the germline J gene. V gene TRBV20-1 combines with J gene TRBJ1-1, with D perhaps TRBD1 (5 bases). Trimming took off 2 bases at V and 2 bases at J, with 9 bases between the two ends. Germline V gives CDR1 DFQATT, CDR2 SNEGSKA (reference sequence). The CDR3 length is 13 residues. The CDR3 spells CSARQGANTEAFF. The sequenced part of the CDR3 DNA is TGCAGTGCTAGACAAGGGGCTAACACTGAA.

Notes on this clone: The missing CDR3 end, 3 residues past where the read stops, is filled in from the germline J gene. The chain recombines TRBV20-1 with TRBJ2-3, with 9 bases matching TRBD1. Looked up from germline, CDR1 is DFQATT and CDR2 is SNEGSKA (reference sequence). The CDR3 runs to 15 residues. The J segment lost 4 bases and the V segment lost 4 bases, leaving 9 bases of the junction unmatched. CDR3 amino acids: CSATPGQGWADTQYF. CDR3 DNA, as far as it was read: TGCAGTGCTACCCCGGGACAGGGATGGGCAGATACG.

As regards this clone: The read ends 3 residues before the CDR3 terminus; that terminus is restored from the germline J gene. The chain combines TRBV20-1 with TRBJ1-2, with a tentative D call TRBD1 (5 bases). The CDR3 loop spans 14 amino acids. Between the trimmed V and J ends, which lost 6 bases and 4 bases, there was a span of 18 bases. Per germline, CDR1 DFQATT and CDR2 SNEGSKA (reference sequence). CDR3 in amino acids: CSAPGVPTSYGYTF. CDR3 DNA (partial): TGCAGTGCCCCGGGGGTACCTACGTCCTATGGC.

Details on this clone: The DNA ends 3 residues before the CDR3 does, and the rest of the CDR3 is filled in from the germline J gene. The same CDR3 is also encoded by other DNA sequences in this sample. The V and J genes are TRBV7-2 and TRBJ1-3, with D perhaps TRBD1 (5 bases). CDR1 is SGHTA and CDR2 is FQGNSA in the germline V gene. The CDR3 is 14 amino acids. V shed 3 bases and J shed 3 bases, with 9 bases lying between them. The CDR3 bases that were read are TGTGCCAGCAGCTTGAGCAGGGATGGAAACACC. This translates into CASSLSRDGNT. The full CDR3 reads CASSLSRDGNTIYF.

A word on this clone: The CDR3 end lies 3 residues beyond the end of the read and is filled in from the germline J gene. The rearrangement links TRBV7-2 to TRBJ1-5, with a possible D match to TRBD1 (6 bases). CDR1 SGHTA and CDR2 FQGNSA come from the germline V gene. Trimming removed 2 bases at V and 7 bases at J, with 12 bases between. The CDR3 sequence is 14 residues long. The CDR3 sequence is CASSLRGGGQPQHF. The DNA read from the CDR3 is TGTGCCAGCAGCTTAAGAGGGGGGGGCCAGCCC.

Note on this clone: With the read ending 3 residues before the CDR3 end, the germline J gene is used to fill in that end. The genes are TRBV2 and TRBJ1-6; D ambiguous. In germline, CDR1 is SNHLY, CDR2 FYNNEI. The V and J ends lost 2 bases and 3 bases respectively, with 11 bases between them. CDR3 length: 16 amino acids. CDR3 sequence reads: CASSELRLSYNSPLHF. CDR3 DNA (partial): TGTGCCAGCAGTGAATTGAGGCTGAGCTATAATTCACCC.

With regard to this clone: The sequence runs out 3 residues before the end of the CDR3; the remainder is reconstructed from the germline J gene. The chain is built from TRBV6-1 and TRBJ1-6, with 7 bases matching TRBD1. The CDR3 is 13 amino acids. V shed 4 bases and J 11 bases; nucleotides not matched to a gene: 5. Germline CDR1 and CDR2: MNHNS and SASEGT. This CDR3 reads CASSADRATPLHF. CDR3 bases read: TGTGCCAGCAGTGCCGACAGGGCCACACCC.

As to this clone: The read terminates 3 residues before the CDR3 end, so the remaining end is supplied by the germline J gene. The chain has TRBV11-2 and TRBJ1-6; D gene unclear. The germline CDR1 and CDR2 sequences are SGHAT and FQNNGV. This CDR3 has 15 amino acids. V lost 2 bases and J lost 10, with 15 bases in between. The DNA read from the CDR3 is TGTGCCAGCAGCTTAATCGCCGCGCGGGAATCACCC. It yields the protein CASSLIAARESP. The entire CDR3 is CASSLIAARESPLHF.

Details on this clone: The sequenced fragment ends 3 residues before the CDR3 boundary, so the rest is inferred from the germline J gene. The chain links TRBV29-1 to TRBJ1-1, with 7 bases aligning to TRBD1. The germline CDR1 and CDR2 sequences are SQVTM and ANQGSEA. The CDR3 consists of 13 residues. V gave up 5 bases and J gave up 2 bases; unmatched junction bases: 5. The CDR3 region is CSVSRGVNTEAFF. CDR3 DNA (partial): TGCAGCGTTAGCAGGGGGGTTAACACTGAA.

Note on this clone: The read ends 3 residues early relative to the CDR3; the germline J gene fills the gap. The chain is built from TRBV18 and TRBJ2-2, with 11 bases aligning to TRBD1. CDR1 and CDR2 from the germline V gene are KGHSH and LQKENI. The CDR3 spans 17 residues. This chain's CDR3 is CASSPPGGQGARSPLFF. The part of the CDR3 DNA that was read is TGTGCCAGCTCACCACCGGGTGGACAGGGGGCTCGATCACCG. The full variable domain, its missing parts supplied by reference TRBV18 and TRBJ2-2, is NAGVMQNPRHLVRRRGQEARLRCSPMKGHSHVYWYRQLPEEGLKFMVYLQKENIIDESGMPKERFSAEFPKEGPSILRIQQVVRGDSAAYFCASSPPGGQGARSPLFFGEGSRLTVL.

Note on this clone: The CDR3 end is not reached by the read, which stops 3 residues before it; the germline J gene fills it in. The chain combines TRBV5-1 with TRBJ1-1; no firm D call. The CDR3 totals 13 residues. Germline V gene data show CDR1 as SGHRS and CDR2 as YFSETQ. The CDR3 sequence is CASSSTGDIEAFF. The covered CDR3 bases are TGCGCCAGCAGCTCGACCGGGGATATAGAA.

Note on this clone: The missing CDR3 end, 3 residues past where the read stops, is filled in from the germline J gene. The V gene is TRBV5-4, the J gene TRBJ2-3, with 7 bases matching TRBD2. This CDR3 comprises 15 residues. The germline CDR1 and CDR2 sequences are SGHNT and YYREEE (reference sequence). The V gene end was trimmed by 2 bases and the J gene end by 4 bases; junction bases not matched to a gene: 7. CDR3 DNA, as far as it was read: TGTGCCAGCAGCTTTAGGCGGGGGAGCTCAGATACG. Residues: CASSFRRGSSDT. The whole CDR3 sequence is CASSFRRGSSDTQYF.

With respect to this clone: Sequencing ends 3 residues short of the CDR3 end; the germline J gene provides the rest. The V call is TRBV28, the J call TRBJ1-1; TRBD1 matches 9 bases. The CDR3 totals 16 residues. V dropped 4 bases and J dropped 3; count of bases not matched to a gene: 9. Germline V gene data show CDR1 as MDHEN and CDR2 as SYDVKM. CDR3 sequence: CASSYNRGLVYTEAFF. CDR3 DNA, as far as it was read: TGTGCCAGCAGTTACAACAGGGGGCTAGTCTACACTGAA.

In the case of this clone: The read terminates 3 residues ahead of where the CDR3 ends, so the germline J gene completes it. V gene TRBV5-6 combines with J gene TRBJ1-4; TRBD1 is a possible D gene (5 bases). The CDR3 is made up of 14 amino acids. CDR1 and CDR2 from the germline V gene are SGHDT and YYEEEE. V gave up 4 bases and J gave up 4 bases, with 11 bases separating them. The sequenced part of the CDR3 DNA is TGTGCCAGCAGCGCTCGGGGGGTTAATGAAAAA. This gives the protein CASSARGVNEK. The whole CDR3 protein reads CASSARGVNEKLFF. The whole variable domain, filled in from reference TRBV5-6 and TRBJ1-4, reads DAGVTQSPTHLIKTRGQQVTLRCSPKSGHDTVSWYQQALGQGPQFIFQYYEEEERQRGNFPDRFSGHQFPNYSSELNVNALLLGDSALYLCASSARGVNEKLFFGSGTQLSVL.

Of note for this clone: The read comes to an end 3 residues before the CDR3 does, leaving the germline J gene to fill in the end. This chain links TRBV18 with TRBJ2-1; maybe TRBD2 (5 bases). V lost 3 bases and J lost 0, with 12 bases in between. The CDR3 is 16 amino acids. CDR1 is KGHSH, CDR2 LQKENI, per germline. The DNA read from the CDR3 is TGTGCCAGCTCACCCCGGGCTAGCCTCTCCTACAATGAG. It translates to CASSPRASLSYNE. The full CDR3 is CASSPRASLSYNEQFF.

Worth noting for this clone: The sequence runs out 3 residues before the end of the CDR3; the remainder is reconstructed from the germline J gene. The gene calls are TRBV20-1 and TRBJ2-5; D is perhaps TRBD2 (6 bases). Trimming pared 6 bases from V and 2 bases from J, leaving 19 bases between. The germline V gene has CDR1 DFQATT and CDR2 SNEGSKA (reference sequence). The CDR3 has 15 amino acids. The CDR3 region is CSATRGMAGQETQYF. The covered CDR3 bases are TGCAGTGCAACGAGAGGGATGGCGGGGCAAGAGACC.

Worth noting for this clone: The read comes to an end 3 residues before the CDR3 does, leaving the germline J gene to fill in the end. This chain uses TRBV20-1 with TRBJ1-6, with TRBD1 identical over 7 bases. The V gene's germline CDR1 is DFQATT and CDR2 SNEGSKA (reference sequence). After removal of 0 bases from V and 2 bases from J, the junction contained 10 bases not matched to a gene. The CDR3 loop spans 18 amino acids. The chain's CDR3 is CSARDLPTGETYNSPLHF. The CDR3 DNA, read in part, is TGCAGTGCTAGAGATCTTCCCACAGGGGAAACCTATAATTCACCC.

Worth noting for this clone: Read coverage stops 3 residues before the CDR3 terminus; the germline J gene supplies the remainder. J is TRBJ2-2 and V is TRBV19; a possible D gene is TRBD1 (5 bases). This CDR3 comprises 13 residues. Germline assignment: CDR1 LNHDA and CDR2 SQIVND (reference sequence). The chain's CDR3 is CASSFAGANVLFF. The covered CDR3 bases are TGTGCCAGTAGTTTTGCTGGGGCCAACGTG.

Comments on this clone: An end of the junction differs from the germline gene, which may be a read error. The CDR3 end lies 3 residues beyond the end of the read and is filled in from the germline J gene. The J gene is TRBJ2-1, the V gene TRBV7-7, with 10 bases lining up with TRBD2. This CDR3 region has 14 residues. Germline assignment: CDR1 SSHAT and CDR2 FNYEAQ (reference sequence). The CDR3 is CASSLAGGYNEQFF. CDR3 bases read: TGTGCTAGCAGCTTAGCGGGGGGCTACAATGAG.

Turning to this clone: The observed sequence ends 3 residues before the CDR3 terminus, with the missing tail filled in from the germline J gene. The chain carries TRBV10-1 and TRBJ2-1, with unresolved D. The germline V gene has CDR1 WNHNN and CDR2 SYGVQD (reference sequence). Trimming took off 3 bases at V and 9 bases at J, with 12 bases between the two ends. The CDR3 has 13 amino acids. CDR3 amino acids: CASSDPTPGEQFF. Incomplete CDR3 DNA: TGCGCCAGCAGTGACCCTACTCCGGGTGAG.